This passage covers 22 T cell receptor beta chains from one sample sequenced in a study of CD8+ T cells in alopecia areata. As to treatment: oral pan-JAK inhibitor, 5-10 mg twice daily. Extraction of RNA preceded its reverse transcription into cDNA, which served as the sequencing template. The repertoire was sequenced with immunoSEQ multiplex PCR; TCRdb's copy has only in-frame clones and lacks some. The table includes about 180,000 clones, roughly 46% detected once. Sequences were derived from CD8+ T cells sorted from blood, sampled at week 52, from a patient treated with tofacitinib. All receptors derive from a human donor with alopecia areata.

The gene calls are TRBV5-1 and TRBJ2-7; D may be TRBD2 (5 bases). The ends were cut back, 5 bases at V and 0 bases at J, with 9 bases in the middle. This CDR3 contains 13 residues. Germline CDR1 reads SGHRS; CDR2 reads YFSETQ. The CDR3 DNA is TGCGCCAGCAGTCGCCGGGACTCCTACGAGCAGTACTTC. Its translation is CASSRRDSYEQYF.

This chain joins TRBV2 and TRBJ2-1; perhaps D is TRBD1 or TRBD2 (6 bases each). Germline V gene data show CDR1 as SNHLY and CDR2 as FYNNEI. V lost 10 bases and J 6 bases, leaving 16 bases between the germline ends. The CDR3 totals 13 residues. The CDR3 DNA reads TGTGCCACCGGGGGCCCCTTACGCAATGAGCAGTTCTTC. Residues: CATGGPLRNEQFF.

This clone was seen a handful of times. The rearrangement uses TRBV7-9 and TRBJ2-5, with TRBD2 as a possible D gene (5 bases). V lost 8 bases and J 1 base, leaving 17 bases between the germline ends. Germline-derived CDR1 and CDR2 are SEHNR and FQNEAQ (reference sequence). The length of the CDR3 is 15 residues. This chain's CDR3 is CASAKSLAPQETQYF. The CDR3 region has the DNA TGTGCCAGCGCAAAGAGTCTAGCCCCCCAAGAGACCCAGTACTTC.

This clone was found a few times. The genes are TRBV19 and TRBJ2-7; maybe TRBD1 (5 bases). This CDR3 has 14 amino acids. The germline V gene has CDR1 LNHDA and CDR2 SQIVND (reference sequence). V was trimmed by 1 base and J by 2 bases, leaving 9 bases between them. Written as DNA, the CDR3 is TGTGCCAGTAGTATAGTGACAGAAGCCTACGAGCAGTACTTC. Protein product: CASSIVTEAYEQYF.

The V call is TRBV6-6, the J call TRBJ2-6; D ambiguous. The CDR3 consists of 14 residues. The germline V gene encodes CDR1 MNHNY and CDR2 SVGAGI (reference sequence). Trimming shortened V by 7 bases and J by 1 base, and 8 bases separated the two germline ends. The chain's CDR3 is CASTSGSGANVLTF. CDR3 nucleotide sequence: TGTGCCAGCACTTCCGGATCTGGGGCCAACGTCCTGACTTTC.

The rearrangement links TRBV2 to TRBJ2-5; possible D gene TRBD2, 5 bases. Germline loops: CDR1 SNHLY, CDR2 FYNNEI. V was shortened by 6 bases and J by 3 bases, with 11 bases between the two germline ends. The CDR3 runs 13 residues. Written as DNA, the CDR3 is TGTGCCAGCAGAGCGACTAAGAAAGAGACCCAGTACTTC. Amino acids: CASRATKKETQYF.

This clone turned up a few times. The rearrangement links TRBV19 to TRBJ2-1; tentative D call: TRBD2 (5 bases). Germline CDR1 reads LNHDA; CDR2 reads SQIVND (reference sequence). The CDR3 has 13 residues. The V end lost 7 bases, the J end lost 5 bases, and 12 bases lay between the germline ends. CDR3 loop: CASMEVLHNEQFF. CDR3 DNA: TGTGCCAGTATGGAGGTCCTCCACAATGAGCAGTTCTTC.

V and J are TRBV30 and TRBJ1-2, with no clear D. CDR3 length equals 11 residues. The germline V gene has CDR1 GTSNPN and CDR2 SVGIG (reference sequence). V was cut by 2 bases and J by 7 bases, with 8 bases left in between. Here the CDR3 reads CAWSIGSGYTF. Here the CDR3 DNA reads TGTGCCTGGAGTATCGGGAGTGGCTACACCTTC. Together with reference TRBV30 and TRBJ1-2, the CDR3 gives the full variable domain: SQTIHQWPATLVQPVGSPLSLECTVEGTSNPNLYWYRQAAGRGLQLLFYSVGIGQISSEVPQNLSASRPQDRQFILSSKKLLLSDSGFYLCAWSIGSGYTFGSGTRLTVV.

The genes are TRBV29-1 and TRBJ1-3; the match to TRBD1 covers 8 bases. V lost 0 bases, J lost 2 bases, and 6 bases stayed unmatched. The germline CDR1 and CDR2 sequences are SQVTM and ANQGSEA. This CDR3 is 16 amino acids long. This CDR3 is CSVEDLGQGPGNTIYF. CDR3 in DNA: TGCAGCGTTGAAGACCTCGGACAGGGCCCTGGAAACACCATATATTTT.

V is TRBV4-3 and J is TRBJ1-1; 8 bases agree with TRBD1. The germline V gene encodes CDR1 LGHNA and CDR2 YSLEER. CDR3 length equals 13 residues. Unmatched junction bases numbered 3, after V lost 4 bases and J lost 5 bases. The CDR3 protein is CASSPDRGTEAFF. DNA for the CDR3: TGCGCCAGCAGCCCAGACAGGGGAACTGAAGCTTTCTTT.

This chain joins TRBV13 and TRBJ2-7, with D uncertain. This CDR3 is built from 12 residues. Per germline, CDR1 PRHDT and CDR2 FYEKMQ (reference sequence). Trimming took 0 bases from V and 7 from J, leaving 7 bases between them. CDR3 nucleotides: TGTGCCAGCAGCTTAGGGTTTGGGGAGCAGTACTTC. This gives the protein CASSLGFGEQYF.

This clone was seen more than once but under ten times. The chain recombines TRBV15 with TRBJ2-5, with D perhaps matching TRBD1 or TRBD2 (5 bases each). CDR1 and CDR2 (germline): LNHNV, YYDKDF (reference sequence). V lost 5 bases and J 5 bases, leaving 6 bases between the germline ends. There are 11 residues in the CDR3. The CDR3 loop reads CATSEGETQYF. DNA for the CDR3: TGTGCCACCAGCGAGGGGGAGACCCAGTACTTC.

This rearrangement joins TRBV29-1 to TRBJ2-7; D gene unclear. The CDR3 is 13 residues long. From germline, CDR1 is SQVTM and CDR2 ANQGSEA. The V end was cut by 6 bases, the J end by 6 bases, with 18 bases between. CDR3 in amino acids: CSVADTGRVEQYF. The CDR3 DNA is TGCAGCGTCGCCGACACCGGACGTGTCGAGCAGTACTTC.

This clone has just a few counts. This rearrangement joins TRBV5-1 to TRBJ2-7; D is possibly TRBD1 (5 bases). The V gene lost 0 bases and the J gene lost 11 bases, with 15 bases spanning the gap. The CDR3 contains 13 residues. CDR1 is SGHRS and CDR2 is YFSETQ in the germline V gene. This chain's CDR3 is CASSLGTGQGEYF. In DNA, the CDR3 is TGCGCCAGCAGCTTGGGAACCGGACAAGGAGAGTACTTC.

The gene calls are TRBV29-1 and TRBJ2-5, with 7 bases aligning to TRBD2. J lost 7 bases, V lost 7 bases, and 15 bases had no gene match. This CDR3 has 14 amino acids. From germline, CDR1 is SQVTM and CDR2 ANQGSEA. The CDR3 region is CSGGVEGLMRTQYF. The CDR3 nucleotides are TGCAGCGGGGGGGTCGAGGGACTAATGAGGACCCAGTACTTC. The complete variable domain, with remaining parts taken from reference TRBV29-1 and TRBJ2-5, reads SAVISQKPSRDICQRGTSLTIQCQVDSQVTMMFWYRQQPGQSLTLIATANQGSEATYESGFVIDKFPISRPNLTFSTLTVSNMSPEDSSIYLCSGGVEGLMRTQYFGPGTRLLVL.

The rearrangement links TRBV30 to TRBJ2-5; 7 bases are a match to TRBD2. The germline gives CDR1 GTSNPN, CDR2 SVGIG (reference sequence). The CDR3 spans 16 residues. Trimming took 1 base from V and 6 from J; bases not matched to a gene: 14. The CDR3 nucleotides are TGTGCCTGGAGTGGACCCCGGACTAGATCCGGACAGACCCAGTACTTC. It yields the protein CAWSGPRTRSGQTQYF.

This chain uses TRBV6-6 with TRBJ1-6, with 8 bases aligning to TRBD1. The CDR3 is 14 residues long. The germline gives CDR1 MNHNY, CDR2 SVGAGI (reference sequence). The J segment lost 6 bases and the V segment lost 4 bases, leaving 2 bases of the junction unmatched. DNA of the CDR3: TGTGCCAGCAGTTGGGGACAGGCTAATTCACCCCTCCACTTT. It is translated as CASSWGQANSPLHF.

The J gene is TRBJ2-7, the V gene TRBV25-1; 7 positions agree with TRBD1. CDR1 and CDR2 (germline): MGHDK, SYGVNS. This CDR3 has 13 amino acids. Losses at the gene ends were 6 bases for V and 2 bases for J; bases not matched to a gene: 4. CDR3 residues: CASSGTDTYEQYF. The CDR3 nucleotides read TGTGCCAGCAGCGGGACAGACACCTACGAGCAGTACTTC.

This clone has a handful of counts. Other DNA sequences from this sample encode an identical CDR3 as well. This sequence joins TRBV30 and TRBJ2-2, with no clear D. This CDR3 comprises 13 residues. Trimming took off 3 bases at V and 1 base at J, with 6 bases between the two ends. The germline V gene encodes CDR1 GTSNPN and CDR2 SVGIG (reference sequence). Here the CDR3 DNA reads TGTGCCTGGAGCCTCGGGAACACCGGGGAGCTGTTTTTT. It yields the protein CAWSLGNTGELFF.

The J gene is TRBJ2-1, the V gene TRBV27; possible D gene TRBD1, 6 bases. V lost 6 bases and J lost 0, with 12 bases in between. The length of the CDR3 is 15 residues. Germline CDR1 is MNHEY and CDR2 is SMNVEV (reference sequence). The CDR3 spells CASSLTGVSYNEQFF. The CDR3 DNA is TGTGCCAGCAGCCTGACAGGAGTCTCCTACAATGAGCAGTTCTTC.

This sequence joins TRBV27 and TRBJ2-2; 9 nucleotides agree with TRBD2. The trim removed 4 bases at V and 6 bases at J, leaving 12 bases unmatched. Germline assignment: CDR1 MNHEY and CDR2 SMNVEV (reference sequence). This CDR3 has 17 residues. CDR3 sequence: CASSSGPASGVAGELFF. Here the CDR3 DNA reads TGTGCCAGCAGTTCCGGGCCGGCTAGCGGGGTCGCCGGGGAGCTGTTTTTT.

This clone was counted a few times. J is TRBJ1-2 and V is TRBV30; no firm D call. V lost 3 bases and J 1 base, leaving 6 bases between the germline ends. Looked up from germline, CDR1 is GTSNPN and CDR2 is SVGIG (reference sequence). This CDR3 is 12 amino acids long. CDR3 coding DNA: TGTGCCTGGAGGAGGATTAACTATGGCTACACCTTC. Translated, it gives CAWRRINYGYTF.